This T cell receptor (beta chain) was retrieved from a study of blood T cells in healthy people across ages. Study-wide results and limits: Age brought a roughly linear fall in TCR beta diversity measured per million T cells.

The authors ran a second PCR of 7 to 11 cycles using a sample-barcoded 5' primer and a J-beta primer mix. TCRdb re-called the 5' RACE reads through MiXCR, storing one row per CDR3 protein. Among over 700,000 distinct CDR3 sequences listed, about 48% were seen once. Germline V gene lookup returns CDR1 MNHEY and CDR2 SVGAGI. Trimming at V came to 7 bases and at J to 4 bases, leaving 10 bases not matched to a gene. This CDR3 has 15 amino acids. As concerns this clonotype: The antigen remains unidentified.

The chain recombines TRBV6-5 with TRBJ2-7; 10 bases are a match to TRBD2. The clonotype originates from an older man in good health. Input material: blood. This chain's CDR3 is CASKALEREGYEQYF. The DNA of the CDR3 is TGTGCCAGCAAAGCCCTTGAGCGGGAGGGTTACGAGCAGTACTTC.